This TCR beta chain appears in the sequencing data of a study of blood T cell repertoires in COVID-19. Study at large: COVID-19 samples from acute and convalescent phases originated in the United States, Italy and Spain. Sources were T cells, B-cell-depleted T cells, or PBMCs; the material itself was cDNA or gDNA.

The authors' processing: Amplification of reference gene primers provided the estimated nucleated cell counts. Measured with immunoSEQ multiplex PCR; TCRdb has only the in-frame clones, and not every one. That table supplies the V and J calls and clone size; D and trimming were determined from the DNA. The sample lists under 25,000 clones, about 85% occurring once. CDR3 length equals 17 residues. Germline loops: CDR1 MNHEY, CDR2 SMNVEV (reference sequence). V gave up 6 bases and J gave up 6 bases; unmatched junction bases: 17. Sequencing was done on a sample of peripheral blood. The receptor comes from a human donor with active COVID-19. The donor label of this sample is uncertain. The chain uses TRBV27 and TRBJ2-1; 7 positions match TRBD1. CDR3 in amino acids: CASRVGLTGLGSNEQFF. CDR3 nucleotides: TGTGCCAGCAGAGTGGGATTGACAGGGCTGGGATCCAATGAGCAGTTCTTC.